This entry is about one T cell receptor (beta chain). The antigen is undetermined. The CDR3 is 14 residues long. From germline, CDR1 is MNHEY and CDR2 SVGAGI. With V trimmed by 5 bases and J by 0 bases, 3 bases remained unmatched. PCR employed 60 Vbeta and 13 Jbeta primers. The data were produced by immunoSEQ multiplex PCR, yet TCRdb's version contains in-frame clones alone and is incomplete. Its listing shows 100,000 or so clones. The data are from a study of cytomegalovirus exposure and HLA in healthy donors. Study-level points and caveats: The study reported that TCR beta sequences accurately predicted HLA-A and HLA-B alleles in most subjects.

The clonotype originates from a man between 45 and 60 years old in good health and CMV-seronegative. V gene TRBV6-5 combines with J gene TRBJ1-2; 7 positions match TRBD1. The sample consisted of PBMCs. CDR3 loop: CASSRQGTNYGYTF. CDR3 coding DNA: TGTGCCAGCAGTAGACAGGGCACTAACTATGGCTACACCTTC.